The present entry profiles one TCR beta chain with its context. Sequenced by immunoSEQ multiplex PCR; TCRdb stores in-frame clones only, minus some. In the table there are around 19,000 clones, approximately 85% of which are singletons. These data originate in a study of OX40 agonist ivuxolimab in advanced cancers. V lost 7 bases to trimming and J lost 4 bases, with 14 bases between them. This CDR3 has 13 residues. Germline-derived CDR1 and CDR2 are MDHEN and SYDVKM. Sequences were derived from CD4+ or CD8+ T cells sorted from blood, sampled in a trial of the OX40 agonist ivuxolimab. The chain carries TRBV28 and TRBJ2-7; D remains ambiguous. The sequence came from an adult with an advanced solid tumor such as melanoma, head and neck, liver or kidney cancer. Here the CDR3 reads CASTQTPPYEQYF. The CDR3 DNA sequence: TGTGCCAGCACCCAGACCCCACCTTACGAGCAGTACTTC.